This paragraph covers one T cell receptor (beta chain) sequence. No antigen is known for it. The protocol was immunoSEQ multiplex PCR, while the TCRdb copy is restricted to in-frame clones and leaves out a portion. The data hold around 190,000 clones, with 92% observed a single time. This specimen belongs to a study of T cell responses to AZD1222 COVID-19 vaccine. Overall study results and limits: Sampled repertoires all dated from after the peak T cell response. Increases in Spike-specific TCR breadth and depth were seen after two AZD1222 doses. Nearly half of spike-specific TCRs reportedly go after variant regions that carry no mutations.

V lost 1 base to trimming and J lost 4 bases; unmatched junction nucleotides: 3. The CDR3 length is 17 residues. Germline loops: CDR1 MGHRA, CDR2 YSYEKL. This rearrangement joins TRBV4-1 to TRBJ2-2, with 13 bases matching TRBD2. The source was peripheral blood, collected on day 0 of AZD1222 vaccination. This receptor was taken from an adult in good health. The CDR3 region is CASSQGLAGGRTGELFF. CDR3 coding DNA: TGCGCCAGCAGCCAAGGACTAGCGGGGGGCCGCACCGGGGAGCTGTTTTTT.